A selection of T cell receptor beta chains follows, all from one sample in a study of control samples from healthy donors and cancer patients. The repertoire was sequenced with immunoSEQ multiplex PCR; TCRdb's copy has only in-frame clones and lacks some. The sample yields some 120,000 clones, about nine tenths seen once. Sequenced material: blood. The source is a man aged 35 to 55 in good health. Each CDR3 is given with its conserved first and last residue.

j_gene,v_gene,CDR3aa
TRBJ2-7,TRBV9,CASSVVSGGASDEQYF
TRBJ1-2,TRBV6-5,CASSWTGGHYGYTF
TRBJ1-5,TRBV10-3,CAISEGWQGNQPQHF
TRBJ1-2,TRBV12-3/TRBV12-4,CASSLRPNYGYTF
TRBJ1-1,TRBV7-6,CASSLDRGAGTEAFF
TRBJ2-5,TRBV7-2,CASSLIRGVQETQYF
TRBJ2-7,TRBV5-1,CASSLVAVQAYEQYF
TRBJ2-1,TRBV2,CASVFPSGGGNEQFF
TRBJ1-6,TRBV7-2,CATRRALGTPLHF
TRBJ2-7,TRBV6-2/TRBV6-3,CASSYPGQGNLYEQYF